Following are 12 T cell receptor beta chains from one sample sequenced in a study of neurological immune-mediated disorders. TCRdb analysed the 5' RACE reads with MiXCR anew, one entry per CDR3 protein. Found here are about 55,000 distinct CDR3 sequences, 3.6% of them singletons; the top ten hold approximately 1.5%. Material for sequencing was PBMCs. Receptors were obtained from a man aged 25 to 45 with multiple sclerosis.

This clonotype has a count of ten or more. This sequence joins TRBV5-1 and TRBJ2-1, with 10 bases that match TRBD2. The germline V gene encodes CDR1 SGHRS and CDR2 YFSETQ. V was clipped by 4 bases and J by 3 bases; unmatched bases: 4. The CDR3 is made up of 15 amino acids. CDR3 DNA: TGCGCCAGCAGCATTAGCGGGAGGAGCTACAATGAGCAGTTCTTC. Residues: CASSISGRSYNEQFF.

This clonotype was observed a handful of times. This may stem from a read error, because a much larger clone lies one nucleotide away. The rearrangement links TRBV7-2 to TRBJ1-5; possibly TRBD1 for D (6 bases). Germline CDR1 and CDR2: SGHTA and FQGNSA. The V end lost 1 base, the J end lost 4 bases, and 14 bases lay between the germline ends. CDR3 length: 16 residues. The CDR3 loop reads CASSLEARGTNQPQHF. CDR3 DNA sequence: TGTGCCAGCAGCTTAGAGGCCAGGGGAACTAATCAGCCCCAGCATTTT.

On this clonotype itself: One junction end does not reproduce the germline sequence, and a read error may be involved. The V call is TRBV20-1, the J call TRBJ1-5; TRBD1 is a possible D gene (6 bases). The CDR3 contains 13 residues. The V gene's germline CDR1 is DFQATT and CDR2 SNEGSKA (reference sequence). This CDR3 is CSATRGSNQPQNF. CDR3 in DNA: TGCAGTGCCACCAGGGGTAGCAATCAGCCCCAGAATTTT.

V and J are TRBV5-1 and TRBJ2-5, with D possibly being TRBD1 or TRBD2 (6 bases each). The V and J ends lost 3 bases and 5 bases respectively, with 17 bases between them. CDR1 SGHRS and CDR2 YFSETQ come from the germline V gene. The CDR3 loop spans 15 amino acids. Written as DNA, the CDR3 is TGCGCCAGCAGCTCGGAGGGGGGCCGGCCGGAGACCCAGTACTTC. Translating gives CASSSEGGRPETQYF.

This clonotype was detected ten times or more. J is TRBJ2-7 and V is TRBV7-2, with unresolved D. Germline values: CDR1 SGHTA, CDR2 FQGNSA. V dropped 1 base and J dropped 3 bases, with 10 bases sitting between them. This CDR3 is built from 14 residues. The CDR3 region is CASSLVTAYYEQYF. The CDR3 nucleotides are TGTGCCAGCAGCTTAGTGACCGCCTACTACGAGCAGTACTTC.

This clonotype was counted at least ten times. No DNA is shown, since the ends of the CDR3 on it are uncertain; the CDR3 is the one TCRdb lists. V and J are TRBV27 and TRBJ2-7; TRBD2, the table's D call, was not compared with the DNA. The CDR3 is 14 residues long, ends included. Germline V gives CDR1 MNHEY, CDR2 SMNVEV (reference sequence). CDR3 protein: CASSFGSGPREQYF.

This clonotype is termed medium-sized. J is TRBJ2-7 and V is TRBV20-1; D is unclear. The CDR3 runs 11 residues. V lost 0 bases, J lost 7 bases, and 7 bases lay in between. Germline loops: CDR1 DFQATT, CDR2 SNEGSKA (reference sequence). The DNA of the CDR3 is TGCAGTGCTAGAGATCAAGGGGAGCAGTACTTC. Its translation: CSARDQGEQYF.

This clonotype occurred many times. V gene TRBV24-1 combines with J gene TRBJ2-1, with 7 nucleotides matching TRBD2. The V and J ends lost 0 bases and 11 bases, in that order; junction bases with no gene match: 3. Germline CDR1 KGHDR, CDR2 SFDVKD. The CDR3 covers 13 residues. The CDR3: CATSDLGGGQQFF. In DNA form, the CDR3 reads TGTGCCACCAGTGATTTGGGCGGGGGACAGCAGTTCTTC.

This clonotype was counted many times. The rearrangement links TRBV14 to TRBJ2-2; D ambiguous. Between the trimmed V and J ends, which lost 0 bases and 6 bases, there was a span of 5 bases. The CDR3 has 13 residues. The germline gives CDR1 SGHDN, CDR2 FVKESK. The chain's CDR3 is CASSQEGPGELFF. The CDR3 coding sequence is TGTGCCAGCAGCCAAGAAGGCCCCGGGGAGCTGTTTTTT.

Ten or more counts support this clonotype. The chain is built from TRBV6-6 and TRBJ1-2, with TRBD1 matching over 8 bases. CDR1 is MNHNY and CDR2 is SVGAGI in the germline V gene (reference sequence). The CDR3 extends over 18 amino acids. V gave up 10 bases and J gave up 4 bases; unmatched junction bases: 23. CDR3 residues: CATRSAMGDTGGTYGYTF. The CDR3 nucleotides read TGTGCCACCCGGAGTGCTATGGGAGATACAGGGGGGACCTATGGCTACACCTTC.

This clonotype was found many times. The chain recombines TRBV15 with TRBJ2-1; maybe TRBD2 (6 bases). The germline gives CDR1 LNHNV, CDR2 YYDKDF (reference sequence). CDR3 length equals 16 residues. V shed 0 bases and J shed 6 bases, with 15 bases lying between them. DNA for the CDR3: TGTGCCACCAGCAGAGATTATCAGGGAGGTGCCAATGAGCAGTTCTTC. This gives the protein CATSRDYQGGANEQFF.

This clonotype has a count of ten or more. CDR3 sequence: CSARGGGSQETQYF. DNA for the CDR3: TGCAGTGCTAGAGGGGGCGGGTCTCAAGAGACCCAGTACTTC. The J gene is TRBJ2-5, the V gene TRBV20-1; D is possibly TRBD1 or TRBD2 (5 bases each). V lost 1 base and J lost 2, with 11 bases in between. From germline, CDR1 is DFQATT and CDR2 SNEGSKA (reference sequence). This CDR3 comprises 14 residues.